Following are 8 T cell receptor beta chains from one sample sequenced in a study of tumor-infiltrating lymphocytes in primary liver carcinoma. Priming with a constant-region primer yielded TCR beta cDNA from 450 to 600 ng total RNA. ARM-PCR, slightly modified, supplied the TCR beta libraries through three nested multiplex PCR rounds. Researchers ran the first two PCR rounds for approximately 10 cycles each with TRBV1-TRBV30 forward primers and a C-beta reverse primer. A single record per CDR3 protein comes from TCRdb applying MiXCR to the multiplex PCR reads. There are 300,000 to 400,000 distinct CDR3 sequences in the sample; less than 65% occur only once, and about 6.5% lies in the top ten. Unsorted whole blood served as the source of blood RNA, and germline DNA was extracted as well. The sample was peripheral blood. These receptors were obtained from a man aged 35 to 55 with primary liver carcinoma and hepatitis B virus infection.

The sample holds a few counts of this clonotype. The chain carries TRBV23-1 and TRBJ2-2; 14 nucleotides line up with TRBD2. TRBV23-1 is an open reading frame whose function is uncertain. The CDR3 covers 18 residues. V shed 4 bases, J shed 8 bases, and the junction held 12 bases outside the gene matches. In DNA form, the CDR3 reads TGCGCCAGCAGTCCAACCGGGACTAGCGGGAGAGCGGTTGGGGAGCTGTTTTTT. Residues: CASSPTGTSGRAVGELFF.

This sequence joins TRBV14 and TRBJ2-3; 8 nucleotides align to TRBD2. This CDR3 comprises 16 residues. The V gene's germline CDR1 is SGHDN and CDR2 FVKESK. The J segment lost 2 bases and the V segment lost 6 bases, leaving 10 bases of the junction unmatched. CDR3 sequence reads: CASRHRVAGLTDTQYF. For the CDR3, the DNA is TGTGCCAGCAGACACAGAGTAGCGGGACTCACAGATACGCAGTATTTT. Filled out from reference TRBV14 and TRBJ2-3, the complete variable domain reads EAGVTQFPSHSVIEKGQTVTLRCDPISGHDNLYWYRRVMGKEIKFLLHFVKESKQDESGMPNNRFLAERTGGTYSTLKVQPAELEDSGVYFCASRHRVAGLTDTQYFGPGTRLTVL.

The chain uses TRBV24-1 and TRBJ2-1; 12 bases map to TRBD2. Germline assignment: CDR1 KGHDR and CDR2 SFDVKD. V dropped 1 base and J dropped 0; count of bases not matched to a gene: 3. This CDR3 comprises 18 residues. In nucleotides, the CDR3 is TGTGCCACCAGTGATTTAGGACTAGCGGGGAGCTCCTACAATGAGCAGTTCTTC. Protein product: CATSDLGLAGSSYNEQFF.

Turning to this clonotype: A read error may be the cause here, since a much bigger clone is one base away. The V call is TRBV25-1, the J call TRBJ2-1; D call uncertain. The CDR3 has 13 residues. Germline CDR1 and CDR2: MGHDK and SYGVNS. V dropped 5 bases and J dropped 3 bases, with 8 bases sitting between them. DNA for the CDR3: TGTGCCAGCAGTAGAACAATCTACAATGAGCAGTTCTTC. It yields the protein CASSRTIYNEQFF.

A note on this clonotype: Its ends do not fully match the called genes, so a read error is possible. V is TRBV4-2 and J is TRBJ2-1, with a weak D call TRBD1 (5 bases). Germline CDR1 LGHNA, CDR2 YNFKEQ. The CDR3 sequence is 13 residues long. CDR3 DNA: TGTGCCAGCAGCCAGGTCAGGGATAATGAGCAGTTGTTC. Protein: CASSQVRDNEQLF.

This clonotype has a handful of counts. This may come from a read error, since a much larger clone is one base off. The V call is TRBV29-1, the J call TRBJ2-5, with D possibly TRBD2 on 6 matching bases. The V and J ends lost 7 bases and 4 bases respectively, with 13 bases between them. Germline CDR1 and CDR2: SQVTM and ANQGSEA. The CDR3 length is 12 residues. The CDR3 sequence: CSERRGGETQYF. In DNA, the CDR3 is TGCAGCGAAAGGAGGGGTGGAGAGACCCAGTACTTC.

The chain couples TRBV11-2 to TRBJ2-5; weak D call: TRBD1 (5 bases). The CDR3 totals 15 residues. Trimming removed 6 bases from V and 3 bases from J, with 17 bases in between. Germline CDR1 reads SGHAT; CDR2 reads FQNNGV. The DNA of the CDR3 is TGTGCCAGCAGTTTAATCTGGATAGGGGAAGAGACCCAGTACTTC. It is translated as CASSLIWIGEETQYF.

A note on this clonotype: This clone may be a read error of a much larger clone one base away. The chain is built from TRBV4-3 and TRBJ1-5; tentatively, D is TRBD1 (6 bases). CDR1 and CDR2 (germline): LGHNA, YSLEER. Trimming pared 8 bases from V and 5 bases from J, leaving 13 bases between. This CDR3 has 13 amino acids. The CDR3 spells CASCQGQHQPQHF. In DNA form, the CDR3 reads TGCGCCAGCTGTCAAGGACAGCATCAGCCCCAGCATTTT.